The 18 T cell receptor beta chains in this list originate from one sample, sequenced in a study of cytomegalovirus exposure and HLA in healthy donors. The PCR contained 60 Vbeta and 13 Jbeta primers. Using immunoSEQ multiplex PCR, the repertoire was profiled, and TCRdb retains in-frame clones only, with some absent. Altogether around 80,000 clones are present, about four fifths being singletons, with the ten largest covering under 6%. The sample comprised PBMCs. Receptors originate from a man aged 18 to 29 in good health and CMV-seropositive.

The chain is built from TRBV21-1 and TRBJ2-1; the DNA was not used to check the table's D call, TRBD2. TRBV21-1 is labeled a pseudogene. The CDR3 has 16 amino acids. CDR3 nucleotides: TGTGCCACCGGACTAGCGGGAGGCAGCTCCTACAATGAGCAGTTCTTC. It specifies CATGLAGGSSYNEQFF.

The J gene is TRBJ1-1, the V gene TRBV5-6; D not certain. Germline values: CDR1 SGHDT, CDR2 YYEEEE. This CDR3 region has 13 residues. V gave up 2 bases and J gave up 5 bases, with 10 bases separating them. The CDR3 protein is CASSFLGETEAFF. The CDR3 nucleotides are TGTGCCAGCAGCTTTCTCGGGGAAACTGAAGCTTTCTTT.

This clone was observed a handful of times. V is TRBV5-1 and J is TRBJ2-5; D uncertain. V shed 4 bases and J shed 2 bases, with 12 bases lying between them. Germline CDR1 is SGHRS and CDR2 is YFSETQ. The CDR3 covers 14 residues. CDR3 protein: CASSPYSEQETQYF. DNA for the CDR3: TGCGCCAGCAGCCCCTACTCGGAGCAAGAGACCCAGTACTTC.

The CDR3 here is CASTTGNSEKLFF. The CDR3 nucleotides are TGTGCCAGCACCACAGGGAACAGCGAAAAACTGTTTTTT. The chain joins TRBV6-5 to TRBJ1-4; possibly TRBD1 for D (6 bases). The CDR3 spans 13 residues. Germline CDR1 MNHEY, CDR2 SVGAGI. Trimming removed 7 bases at V and 8 bases at J, with 14 bases between.

V and J are TRBV14 and TRBJ2-3; perhaps TRBD1 as D (6 bases). Per germline, CDR1 SGHDN and CDR2 FVKESK. V dropped 4 bases and J dropped 5 bases, with 13 bases sitting between them. The CDR3 has 14 residues. Here the CDR3 DNA reads TGTGCCAGCAGCCGGGCAGGGGCCTTAGATACGCAGTATTTT. Translated: CASSRAGALDTQYF.

This clone was observed once. V is TRBV6-4 and J is TRBJ2-3, with D perhaps TRBD2 (5 bases). This CDR3 is built from 16 residues. The germline V gene has CDR1 MRHNA and CDR2 SNTAGT. CDR3 DNA: TGTGGGGCCGGGGTCCCAAGACTTTTGCACACAGATACGCAGTATTTT. Protein sequence: CGAGVPRLLHTDTQYF.

This clone was observed a single time. The chain combines TRBV5-1 with TRBJ2-3; 12 bases agree with TRBD2. Germline assignment: CDR1 SGHRS and CDR2 YFSETQ. This CDR3 is built from 16 residues. V lost 4 bases to trimming and J lost 5 bases; unmatched junction nucleotides: 8. CDR3 in DNA: TGCGCCAGCAGCATCAATCTAGCGGGAGGGGGAGATACGCAGTATTTT. Translating gives CASSINLAGGGDTQYF.

The chain carries TRBV2 and TRBJ2-3; TRBD2 matches 7 bases. Germline V gene data show CDR1 as SNHLY and CDR2 as FYNNEI. V was pared by 6 bases and J by 0 bases, with 18 bases of the junction left unmatched. This CDR3 has 19 residues. As DNA, the CDR3 is TGTGCCAGCAGAGGGGCTGGAGGGACTAAGGGCACTAGCACAGATACGCAGTATTTT. It codes for CASRGAGGTKGTSTDTQYF.

The genes are TRBV4-1 and TRBJ2-1, with 12 nucleotides matching TRBD2. The CDR3 is 16 amino acids. Germline CDR1 reads MGHRA; CDR2 reads YSYEKL. V lost 5 bases, J lost 2 bases, and 4 bases stayed unmatched. The DNA of the CDR3 is TGCGCCAGCAGCATCCGACTAGCGGGAGCCTACAATGAGCAGTTCTTC. It encodes CASSIRLAGAYNEQFF.

This chain links TRBV6-5 with TRBJ2-3; D remains unclear. Germline V lookup: CDR1 MNHEY, CDR2 SVGAGI. V was cut by 5 bases and J by 0 bases, with 12 bases left in between. This CDR3 spans 15 amino acids. This CDR3 is CASSLLDPSTDTQYF. CDR3 in DNA: TGTGCCAGCAGTCTACTCGATCCCAGCACAGATACGCAGTATTTT.

This clone showed up just a few times. The chain recombines TRBV28 with TRBJ2-1, with 11 bases lining up with TRBD2. Trimming removed 6 bases from V and 2 bases from J; junction bases left unmatched: 3. This CDR3 has 15 residues. Germline CDR1 and CDR2: MDHEN and SYDVKM. CDR3 sequence reads: CASSRTSGPYNEQFF. Written as DNA, the CDR3 is TGTGCCAGCAGCCGGACTAGCGGGCCCTACAATGAGCAGTTCTTC.

V is TRBV5-1 and J is TRBJ1-5; 7 nucleotides line up with TRBD1. CDR1 is SGHRS and CDR2 is YFSETQ in the germline V gene. The length of the CDR3 is 13 residues. V shed 0 bases, J shed 7 bases, and the junction held 1 base outside the gene matches. The DNA of the CDR3 is TGCGCCAGCAGCTTGGGACAGGGACAGCCCCAGCATTTT. It codes for CASSLGQGQPQHF.

CDR3 sequence: CSVVVTGTQYF. For the CDR3, the DNA is TGCAGCGTTGTTGTCACGGGGACCCAGTACTTC. This chain uses TRBV29-1 with TRBJ2-5; D is uncertain. V lost 4 bases and J lost 7, with 10 bases in between. Looked up from germline, CDR1 is SQVTM and CDR2 is ANQGSEA. The CDR3 runs 11 residues. Complete variable domain (other parts from reference TRBV29-1 and TRBJ2-5): SAVISQKPSRDICQRGTSLTIQCQVDSQVTMMFWYRQQPGQSLTLIATANQGSEATYESGFVIDKFPISRPNLTFSTLTVSNMSPEDSSIYLCSVVVTGTQYFGPGTRLLVL.

The genes are TRBV27 and TRBJ1-1, with a tentative D call TRBD1 (5 bases). Germline assignment: CDR1 MNHEY and CDR2 SMNVEV (reference sequence). The V gene lost 8 bases and the J gene lost 5 bases, with 12 bases spanning the gap. CDR3 length equals 12 residues. The CDR3 DNA sequence: TGTGCCAGCGCTGGGGGGGGAACTGAAGCTTTCTTT. This encodes CASAGGGTEAFF.

This rearrangement joins TRBV11-1 to TRBJ2-7, with 7 bases lining up with TRBD2. The germline V gene encodes CDR1 SGHAT and CDR2 FQDESV (reference sequence). CDR3 length: 17 amino acids. V lost 6 bases to trimming and J lost 0 bases; unmatched junction nucleotides: 14. In nucleotides, the CDR3 is TGTGCCAGCAGTTCTTCCGGACTAGGGGTGCGCTCCTACGAGCAGTACTTC. Encoded protein: CASSSSGLGVRSYEQYF.

This sequence joins TRBV29-1 and TRBJ2-5, with 7 bases that match TRBD1. Germline CDR1 SQVTM, CDR2 ANQGSEA. There are 14 residues in the CDR3. With 6 bases clipped from V and 4 bases from J, the junction kept 11 bases outside the gene matches. The CDR3 reads CSVATGAWGETQYF. In DNA, the CDR3 is TGCAGCGTGGCCACAGGGGCGTGGGGAGAGACCCAGTACTTC.

This clone was seen a few times. CDR3 loop: CASSIQGNTEAFF. The CDR3 DNA sequence: TGCGCCAGCAGCATACAGGGCAACACTGAAGCTTTCTTT. The chain carries TRBV5-1 and TRBJ1-1; the D gene is possibly TRBD1 (6 bases). The V and J ends lost 4 bases and 2 bases respectively, with 9 bases between them. The CDR3 runs 13 residues. Germline V gene lookup returns CDR1 SGHRS and CDR2 YFSETQ. Complete variable domain (other parts from reference TRBV5-1 and TRBJ1-1): KAGVTQTPRYLIKTRGQQVTLSCSPISGHRSVSWYQQTPGQGLQFLFEYFSETQRNKGNFPGRFSGRQFSNSRSEMNVSTLELGDSALYLCASSIQGNTEAFFGQGTRLTVV.

This clone was recorded a few times. The V and J genes are TRBV6-5 and TRBJ2-1, with 9 bases matching TRBD2. Per the germline V gene, CDR1 is MNHEY and CDR2 is SVGAGI. This CDR3 comprises 14 residues. Trimming took 7 bases from V and 8 from J; bases not matched to a gene: 9. The CDR3 reads CASTQGLAHDEQFF. CDR3 sequence (DNA): TGTGCCAGCACCCAGGGACTAGCCCACGATGAGCAGTTCTTC.